The clone carrying this T cell receptor beta chain was detected only a few times. The sample originates from a study of blood T cell repertoires in COVID-19. The overall study: COVID-19 samples from acute and convalescent phases originated in the United States, Italy and Spain.

The germline CDR1 and CDR2 sequences are MGHRA and YSYEKL. Trimming cost V 0 bases and J 5 bases; bases outside gene matches: 9. CDR3 length: 17 amino acids. Measured with immunoSEQ multiplex PCR; TCRdb has only the in-frame clones, and not every one. The sample shows 250,000 to 350,000 clones, 85% of them seen only once. The clonotype originates from a woman aged 45-65 years with active or convalescent COVID-19. Source material: peripheral blood. The chain employs TRBV4-1 and TRBJ1-5; 8 bases are shared with TRBD1. The chain's CDR3 is CASSQDTGGSSHQPQHF. Written as DNA, the CDR3 is TGCGCCAGCAGCCAAGATACAGGGGGGTCGAGTCATCAGCCCCAGCATTTT.